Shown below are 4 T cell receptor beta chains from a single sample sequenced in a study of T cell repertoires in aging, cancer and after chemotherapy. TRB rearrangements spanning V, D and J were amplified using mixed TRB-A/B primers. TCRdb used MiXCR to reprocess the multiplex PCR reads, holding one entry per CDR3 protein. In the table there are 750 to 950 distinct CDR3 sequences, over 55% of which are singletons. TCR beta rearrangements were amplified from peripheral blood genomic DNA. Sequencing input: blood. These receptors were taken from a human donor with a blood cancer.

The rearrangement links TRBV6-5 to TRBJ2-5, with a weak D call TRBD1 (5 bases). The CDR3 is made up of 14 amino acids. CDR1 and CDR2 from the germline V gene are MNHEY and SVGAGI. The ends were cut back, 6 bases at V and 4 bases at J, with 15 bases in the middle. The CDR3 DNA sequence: TGTGCCAGCAGCTTAATCGCAGGGCCAGAGACCCAGTACTTC. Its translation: CASSLIAGPETQYF.

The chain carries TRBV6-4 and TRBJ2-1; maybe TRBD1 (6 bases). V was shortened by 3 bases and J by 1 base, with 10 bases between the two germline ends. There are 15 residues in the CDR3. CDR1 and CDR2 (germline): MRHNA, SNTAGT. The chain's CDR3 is CASSEQGYSYNEQFF. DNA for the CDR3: TGTGCCAGCAGTGAGCAGGGGTATTCCTACAATGAGCAGTTCTTC.

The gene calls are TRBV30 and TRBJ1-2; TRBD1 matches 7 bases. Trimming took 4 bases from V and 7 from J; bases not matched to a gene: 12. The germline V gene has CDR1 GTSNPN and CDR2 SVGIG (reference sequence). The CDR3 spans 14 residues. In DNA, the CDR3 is TGTGCCTGGAATGCAGCGGGACAGTGGTCTGGCTACACCTTC. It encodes CAWNAAGQWSGYTF.

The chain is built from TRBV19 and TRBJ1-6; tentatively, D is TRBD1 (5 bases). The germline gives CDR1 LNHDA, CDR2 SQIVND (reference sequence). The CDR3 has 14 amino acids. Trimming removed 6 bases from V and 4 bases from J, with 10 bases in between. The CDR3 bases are TGTGCCAGTAGGGCAGGGCTGTATAATTCACCCCTCCACTTT. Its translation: CASRAGLYNSPLHF.